This T cell receptor (beta chain) was obtained from a study of OX40 agonist ivuxolimab in advanced cancers. Overall study context: Administration of intravenous ivuxolimab to patients occurred every 2 weeks at 0.01 to 10 mg/kg. Patients treated during dose escalation were battling hepatocellular carcinoma, melanoma, renal cell or head and neck cancer. General study results and limits: Average numbers of expanded clones were greater in CD8+ T cells than in CD4+.

Samples of blood were obtained at baseline, on cycle 4 day 1, and on cycle 7 day 1. Germline CDR1 is SQVTM and CDR2 is ANQGSEA. The CDR3 has 16 residues. V shed 7 bases and J 0 bases; nucleotides not matched to a gene: 14. About this clone itself: The antigen remains unidentified.

The repertoire was sequenced with immunoSEQ multiplex PCR; TCRdb's copy has only in-frame clones and lacks some. The sample lists more than 60,000 clones, around 93% occurring once. The material was CD4+ or CD8+ T cells sorted from blood, obtained in a trial of the OX40 agonist ivuxolimab. The TCR sequence derives from an adult with an advanced solid tumor such as melanoma, head and neck, liver or kidney cancer. V usage is TRBV29-1 and J usage is TRBJ1-1; the match to TRBD1 covers 7 bases. The CDR3 region is CSAGGGHPKLNTEAFF. CDR3 bases: TGCAGCGCGGGAGGGGGCCACCCTAAACTGAACACTGAAGCTTTCTTT.